This paragraph covers one T cell receptor beta chain sequence. Sequencing was performed with immunoSEQ multiplex PCR; in TCRdb, only in-frame clones are kept and a portion is missing. Among tens of thousands of clones, around 97% were seen once, and the ten largest hold less than 0.25%. The sample originates from a study of technical replicates of blood from several donors. The CDR3 contains 15 residues. The V end lost 5 bases, the J end lost 4 bases, and 17 bases lay between the germline ends. Germline CDR1 and CDR2: SEHNR and FQNEAQ (reference sequence). Sequencing input: T cells isolated from PBMCs. The rearrangement joins TRBV7-9 to TRBJ1-2; a possible D gene is TRBD1 (6 bases). The receptor comes from a human donor in good health. Here the CDR3 DNA reads TGTGCCAGCAGCCTTAGACAGGATCCCTCCTATGGCTACACCTTC. This translates into CASSLRQDPSYGYTF.